This T cell receptor beta chain comes out of a study of cytomegalovirus exposure and HLA in healthy donors. Background on the study: About 85 million unique TCRs from HLA-typed donors were held in an early release of data. Broader study findings: A missense DCLRE1C variant was associated with V- and J-gene trimming of TCR beta chains in a later analysis, and an independent cohort replicated the association. There were a few CMV-associated chains whose specificity for CMV antigens was confirmed in vitro. Cytomegalovirus-associated status was assigned to about 180 TCR beta chains.

The CDR3 extends over 14 amino acids. V was cut by 4 bases and J by 2 bases, with 10 bases left in between. From germline, CDR1 is ENHRY and CDR2 SYGVKD. The primer mix had 60 Vbeta and 13 Jbeta primers. The table came from immunoSEQ multiplex PCR; TCRdb's copy has only in-frame clones and leaves some out. The table includes roughly 250,000 clones, under 90% detected once. This clone was recorded once. What it binds is not known. The clonotype comes from a girl aged 2 to 9 in good health and CMV-seronegative. What was sequenced was PBMCs. The rearrangement links TRBV10-3 to TRBJ2-3; no reliable D call. Here the CDR3 DNA reads TGTGCCATCAGTGTGGCGGCAAACACAGATACGCAGTATTTT. Encoded protein: CAISVAANTDTQYF.